These T cell receptor beta chains were read from a single sample in a study of T cell responses to AZD1222 COVID-19 vaccine. The repertoire was sequenced with immunoSEQ multiplex PCR; TCRdb's copy has only in-frame clones and lacks some. In the table there are around 110,000 clones, around nine tenths of which are singletons. This sample comprised peripheral blood, obtained 28 days after the second AZD1222 dose. The receptors derive from an adult who received the AZD1222 COVID-19 vaccine. Each CDR3 is given with its conserved first and last residue. The order of the fields is D gene, V gene, J gene, clone size, CDR3 protein, CDR3 DNA. The D gene is left open where the match is weak. A row's size may be missing; if present it is once, few, many or a size class.

NA	TRBV10-1	TRBJ1-2	NA	CASSESTSSSYTF	TGCGCCAGCAGTGAGTCTACCAGCTCGAGCTACACCTTC
NA	TRBV6-5	TRBJ2-1	NA	CASSYSGPYNEQFF	TGTGCCAGCAGTTATTCTGGCCCCTACAATGAGCAGTTCTTC
TRBD1	TRBV5-1	TRBJ2-7	NA	CASSLGAGGSYEQYF	TGCGCCAGCAGCTTGGGGGCAGGGGGCTCCTACGAGCAGTACTTC
NA	TRBV10-1	TRBJ1-1	NA	CASSLGRGAAEAFF	TGCGCCAGCAGTCTGGGGCGGGGGGCGGCTGAAGCTTTCTTT
NA	TRBV28	TRBJ1-6	NA	CASRPGLEGSPLHF	TGTGCCAGCAGACCGGGACTAGAAGGTTCACCCCTCCACTTT
TRBD2	TRBV10-1	TRBJ2-1	NA	CASSESRLAKQFF	TGCGCCAGCAGTGAGTCGAGACTAGCGAAGCAGTTCTTC
NA	TRBV9	TRBJ1-1	NA	CASSVWENTEAFF	TGTGCCAGCAGCGTATGGGAGAACACTGAAGCTTTCTTT
TRBD2	TRBV11-2	TRBJ2-1	NA	CASSLGAGGVNEQFF	TGTGCCAGCAGCTTAGGGGCCGGGGGGGTGAATGAGCAGTTCTTC
TRBD1	TRBV6-1	TRBJ1-1	NA	CASSEAYRGRRTEAFF	TGTGCCAGCAGTGAAGCTTACAGGGGGAGAAGGACTGAAGCTTTCTTT
NA	TRBV30	TRBJ2-7	once	CAWRLTKTYEQYF	TGTGCCTGGAGATTGACTAAAACCTACGAGCAGTACTTC
NA	TRBV6-5	TRBJ1-4	few	CASRAQRYEKLFF	TGTGCCAGCAGGGCCCAGCGATATGAAAAACTGTTTTTT
NA	TRBV6-5	TRBJ1-4	NA	CASSHDREKLFF	TGTGCCAGCAGTCACGACCGCGAAAAACTGTTTTTT
TRBD1	TRBV5-6	TRBJ2-6	NA	CASSLPRQGSGANVLTF	TGTGCCAGCAGCTTACCCAGACAGGGGTCTGGGGCCAACGTCCTGACTTTC
NA	TRBV3-1/TRBV3-2	TRBJ2-1	NA	CASSQAGSYNEQFF	TGTGCCAGCAGCCAAGCGGGGTCCTACAATGAGCAGTTCTTC
NA	TRBV9	TRBJ1-3	NA	CASSSVGVGNTIYF	TGTGCCAGCAGCTCCGTAGGGGTAGGAAACACCATATATTTT
NA	TRBV19	TRBJ2-2	NA	CASERQASTGELFF	TGTGCCAGCGAACGACAGGCTTCCACCGGGGAGCTGTTTTTT
NA	TRBV12-3/TRBV12-4	TRBJ2-2	NA	CASSWGIGELFF	TGTGCCAGCAGTTGGGGGATCGGGGAGCTGTTTTTT
TRBD1	TRBV11-2	TRBJ1-1	once	CASSPISTGERKAFF	TGTGCCAGCAGCCCCATTTCGACAGGGGAACGGAAAGCTTTCTTT
NA	TRBV7-9	TRBJ1-2	NA	CASSPQGYYGYTF	TGTGCCAGCAGCCCACAGGGCTACTATGGCTACACCTTC
NA	TRBV6-6	TRBJ2-6	NA	CASSPGTSASGANVLTF	TGTGCCAGCAGTCCTGGGACCTCAGCCTCTGGGGCCAACGTCCTGACTTTC
NA	TRBV28	TRBJ1-5	NA	CASRKQGLSNQPQHF	TGTGCCAGCAGAAAACAGGGCCTTAGCAATCAGCCCCAGCATTTT
NA	TRBV19	TRBJ1-5	NA	CASSMASPTVSNQPQHF	TGTGCCAGTAGTATGGCTAGCCCGACAGTAAGCAATCAGCCCCAGCATTTT
NA	TRBV19	TRBJ2-3	NA	CASTTLAASTDTQYF	TGTGCCAGTACCACCCTAGCAGCCAGCACAGATACGCAGTATTTT
NA	TRBV28	TRBJ2-1	NA	CASSSRHTTVYNEQFF	TGTGCCAGCAGTTCCCGACACACTACCGTCTACAATGAGCAGTTCTTC
NA	TRBV21-1	TRBJ1-4	NA	CASSKIGVATGGIVLTTNEKLFF	TGTGCCAGCAGCAAGATAGGGGTGGCGACAGGGGGTATTGTACTAACAACTAATGAAAAACTGTTTTTT
NA	TRBV6-5	TRBJ2-7	NA	CASSPFRGWYEQYF	TGTGCCAGCAGTCCTTTTAGGGGATGGTACGAGCAGTACTTC
NA	TRBV19	TRBJ2-2	NA	CASTRVAVYTNTGELFF	TGTGCCAGTACTCGCGTTGCTGTCTATACGAACACCGGGGAGCTGTTTTTT
NA	TRBV18	TRBJ2-1	NA	CASSPPVTAPSYNEQFF	TGTGCCAGCTCACCACCGGTGACTGCCCCCTCCTACAATGAGCAGTTCTTC
TRBD1	TRBV5-4	TRBJ1-4	NA	CASSRQGGGDEKLFF	TGTGCCAGCAGCCGACAGGGCGGGGGGGATGAAAAACTGTTTTTT
NA	TRBV6-5	TRBJ2-2	NA	CASSYVTAGELFF	TGTGCCAGCAGTTACGTTACGGCCGGGGAGCTGTTTTTT
TRBD1	TRBV7-9	TRBJ1-5	NA	CASSFLGTADQPQHF	TGTGCCAGCAGCTTTCTAGGGACAGCTGATCAGCCCCAGCATTTT
NA	TRBV23-1	TRBJ1-5	NA	CASSQSTRRDQPQHF	TGCGCCAGCAGTCAATCGACCCGGAGGGATCAGCCCCAGCATTTT
NA	TRBV10-3	TRBJ2-1	NA	CAISTGTSGPNEQFF	TGTGCCATCAGTACCGGGACATCCGGACCTAATGAGCAGTTCTTC
NA	TRBV12-3/TRBV12-4	TRBJ2-1	once	CASSLAGQQFF	TGTGCCAGCAGTTTAGCGGGGCAGCAGTTCTTC
NA	TRBV6-6	TRBJ2-7	NA	CASSRNYEQYF	TGTGCCAGCAGCCGGAACTACGAGCAGTACTTC
NA	TRBV4-1	TRBJ2-3	NA	CASSQERRANTQYF	TGCGCCAGCAGCCAAGAACGGCGGGCGAATACGCAGTATTTT
NA	TRBV19	TRBJ2-1	once	CASSMRADQLTEQFF	TGTGCCAGTAGTATGCGGGCCGATCAATTAACTGAGCAGTTCTTC
TRBD1	TRBV7-9	TRBJ2-6	NA	CASGQQGTGANVLTF	TGTGCCAGCGGTCAACAGGGGACTGGGGCCAACGTCCTGACTTTC
TRBD1	TRBV11-2	TRBJ1-2	NA	CASSPGQEYGYTF	TGTGCCAGCAGCCCCGGACAGGAGTATGGCTACACCTTC
NA	TRBV2	TRBJ1-5	NA	CASQGPNQPQHF	TGTGCCAGCCAGGGACCCAATCAGCCCCAGCATTTT
NA	TRBV14	TRBJ2-5	few	CASSQVTREKRETQYF	TGTGCCAGCAGCCAAGTTACACGGGAGAAAAGAGAGACCCAGTACTTC
NA	TRBV3-1/TRBV3-2	TRBJ2-1	NA	CASSPLWVASYNEQFF	TGTGCCAGCAGCCCCCTTTGGGTAGCGTCCTACAATGAGCAGTTCTTC
TRBD2	TRBV2	TRBJ2-3	NA	CASSGAGGITDTQYF	TGTGCCAGCAGTGGAGCGGGAGGGATCACAGATACGCAGTATTTT
NA	TRBV11-2	TRBJ1-5	NA	CASSSDRNNQPQHF	TGTGCCAGCAGCTCCGACAGGAACAATCAGCCCCAGCATTTT
TRBD1	TRBV15	TRBJ2-7	NA	CATSRGTGVSYEQYF	TGTGCCACCAGCCGGGGGACAGGGGTATCCTACGAGCAGTACTTC
NA	TRBV6-5	TRBJ2-1	NA	CASSYGADSYNEQFF	TGTGCCAGCAGTTACGGTGCGGACTCCTACAATGAGCAGTTCTTC